These 29 T cell receptor beta chains were sequenced from one sample in a study of identical twins listed by TCRdb under 2016. Library preparation used 5' RACE. TCRdb records Illumina HiSeq 2000 as the sequencer. The public reads were reanalyzed by TCRdb: fastp trimming at Q25, MiXCR alignment, in-frame beta chains only. Each entry merges the rows of one CDR3 protein and shows their most common DNA and genes. The sample table shows a few hundred thousand distinct CDR3 sequences, and 9% to 10% are seen once. The ten largest clones represent 3% of the sample. These records were also assigned to another study, of yellow fever vaccine responses in identical twins.

Sequenced material: PBMCs. The receptors were gathered from a woman aged 18-29 years in good health.

This clonotype showed up many times. The chain recombines TRBV7-2 with TRBJ2-3, with TRBD2 matching over 11 bases. Germline trimming cut 4 bases from V and 2 bases from J; bases unmatched to any gene: 8. Germline CDR1 is SGHTA and CDR2 is FQGNSA. The CDR3 length is 17 residues. CDR3 region: CASSSRLAGILTDTQYF. The CDR3 nucleotides read TGTGCCAGCAGCTCGAGACTAGCGGGGATACTCACAGATACGCAGTATTTT. The whole variable domain, filled in from reference TRBV7-2 and TRBJ2-3, reads GAGVSQSPSNKVTEKGKDVELRCDPISGHTALYWYRQSLGQGLEFLIYFQGNSAPDKSGLPSDRFSAERTGGSVSTLTIQRTQQEDSAVYLCASSSRLAGILTDTQYFGPGTRLTVL.

This clonotype appeared a few times. This rearrangement joins TRBV7-8 to TRBJ2-7, with 10 bases that match TRBD1. The CDR3 covers 16 residues. V dropped 2 bases and J dropped 2; count of bases not matched to a gene: 6. The germline CDR1 and CDR2 sequences are SGHVS and FQNEAQ. CDR3 sequence (DNA): TGTGCCAGCAGCTTATTTCCGGGACAGGGGACCTACGAGCAGTACTTC. It encodes CASSLFPGQGTYEQYF.

The J gene is TRBJ2-7, the V gene TRBV6-1, with D hard to call. The CDR3 is 16 residues long. Germline CDR1 and CDR2: MNHNS and SASEGT. V lost 2 bases to trimming and J lost 0 bases, with 14 bases between them. CDR3: CASSESMAMSSYEQYF. DNA for the CDR3: TGTGCCAGCAGTGAAAGTATGGCCATGAGCTCCTACGAGCAGTACTTC.

The chain combines TRBV5-5 with TRBJ2-1; 10 nucleotides line up with TRBD2. Germline V gives CDR1 SGHKS, CDR2 YYEKEE (reference sequence). The ends lost 5 bases at V and 7 bases at J; junction bases unmatched: 9. The length of the CDR3 is 15 residues. The CDR3 DNA reads TGTGCCAGCAGTTCCGGGACTAGCGTAGCTAATGAGCAGTTCTTC. Its translation: CASSSGTSVANEQFF.

This clonotype was detected only a few times. This sequence joins TRBV6-5 and TRBJ2-7, with D tentatively TRBD1 (7 bases). The V end was cut by 1 base, the J end by 3 bases, with 13 bases between. Per the germline V gene, CDR1 is MNHEY and CDR2 is SVGAGI. The CDR3 totals 15 residues. CDR3 sequence (DNA): TGTGCCAGCAGTTACTTAGGCAGGGGGGACTACGAGCAGTACTTC. Translation gives CASSYLGRGDYEQYF.

In its sample, this clonotype was seen once. The rearrangement joins TRBV27 to TRBJ1-5, with a weak D call TRBD1 (5 bases). This CDR3 has 15 amino acids. Looked up from germline, CDR1 is MNHEY and CDR2 is SMNVEV (reference sequence). The germline V and J ends were trimmed by 5 bases and 3 bases, with 14 bases remaining between them. Written as DNA, the CDR3 is TGTGCCAGCAGTCCACTCTCAGGGATCAATCAGCCCCAGCATTTT. Its protein is CASSPLSGINQPQHF.

The CDR3 DNA reads as TGTGCCAGCAGTGAACTGGTCTCTGGGGCCAACGTCCTGACTTTC. It yields the protein CASSELVSGANVLTF. The rearrangement links TRBV2 to TRBJ2-6; D is undetermined. Per the germline V gene, CDR1 is SNHLY and CDR2 is FYNNEI. This CDR3 spans 15 amino acids. V lost 2 bases and J 0 bases, leaving 5 bases between the germline ends.

V is TRBV12-3 or TRBV12-4 and J is TRBJ2-5; 8 bases line up with TRBD1. The CDR3 has 14 residues. V was clipped by 5 bases and J by 4 bases; unmatched bases: 6. In DNA, the CDR3 is TGTGCCAGCAGTGTATACAGGGGGGTAGAGACCCAGTACTTC. The encoded protein is CASSVYRGVETQYF.

The chain recombines TRBV28 with TRBJ2-5, with TRBD1 matching over 7 bases. After removal of 5 bases from V and 1 base from J, the junction contained 10 bases not matched to a gene. The CDR3 extends over 16 amino acids. Germline-derived CDR1 and CDR2 are MDHEN and SYDVKM. Here the CDR3 reads CASSIGDRGPQETQYF. The CDR3 coding sequence is TGTGCCAGCAGTATAGGGGACAGAGGACCCCAAGAGACCCAGTACTTC.

This clonotype was observed at least ten times. The gene calls are TRBV15 and TRBJ1-5; D gene unclear. The CDR3 spans 15 residues. V was cut by 1 base and J by 0 bases, with 7 bases left in between. Germline lookup yields CDR1 LNHNV and CDR2 YYDKDF (reference sequence). CDR3 sequence (DNA): TGTGCCACCAGCAGAGTCCCGATTAGCAATCAGCCCCAGCATTTT. This gives the protein CATSRVPISNQPQHF.

This clonotype turned up a few times. This chain uses TRBV29-1 with TRBJ2-5; D might be TRBD1 (6 bases). Germline V gives CDR1 SQVTM, CDR2 ANQGSEA. The CDR3 totals 14 residues. V dropped 3 bases and J dropped 7 bases, with 18 bases sitting between them. The CDR3 coding sequence is TGCAGCGTTGATGAGGCTATGAGGGGGAGGACCCAGTACTTC. Protein sequence: CSVDEAMRGRTQYF.

This clonotype was found many times. The V gene is TRBV5-6, the J gene TRBJ2-7; D is unclear. Trimming shortened V by 0 bases and J by 3 bases, and 10 bases separated the two germline ends. This CDR3 region has 14 residues. Germline CDR1 reads SGHDT; CDR2 reads YYEEEE. The DNA for the CDR3 is TGTGCCAGCAGCTTGGGGTTGGAGATCTACGAGCAGTACTTC. Translated: CASSLGLEIYEQYF.

This clonotype was picked up many times. CDR3 loop: CASSLGMGNQPQHF. The CDR3 DNA follows: TGTGCCAGCAGCTTAGGGATGGGTAATCAGCCCCAGCATTTT. The rearrangement joins TRBV11-2 to TRBJ1-5; D is unclear. Trimming removed 1 base from V and 4 bases from J, with 8 bases in between. CDR3 length: 14 amino acids. Germline V gene data show CDR1 as SGHAT and CDR2 as FQNNGV. The variable domain in full, with the rest retrieved from reference TRBV11-2 and TRBJ1-5, is EAGVAQSPRYKIIEKRQSVAFWCNPISGHATLYWYQQILGQGPKLLIQFQNNGVVDDSQLPKDRFSAERLKGVDSTLKIQPAKLEDSAVYLCASSLGMGNQPQHFGDGTRLSIL.

The genes are TRBV5-6 and TRBJ1-2, with D perhaps TRBD1 (6 bases). CDR3 length equals 15 residues. Germline V gene sequence: CDR1 SGHDT, CDR2 YYEEEE. Trimming pared 4 bases from V and 4 bases from J, leaving 17 bases between. CDR3 amino acids: CASSQPPGQLYGYTF. The DNA of the CDR3 is TGTGCCAGCAGCCAACCCCCCGGACAGCTCTATGGCTACACCTTC.

The chain is built from TRBV6-4 and TRBJ2-6; D might be TRBD2 (7 bases). V dropped 2 bases and J dropped 1 base, with 15 bases sitting between them. The CDR3 is made up of 18 amino acids. Germline V lookup: CDR1 MRHNA, CDR2 SNTAGT. The CDR3 DNA reads as TGTGCCAGCAGTGACGGAATAGGGGGGGAATCTGGGGCCAACGTCCTGACTTTC. Translation: CASSDGIGGESGANVLTF.

This chain links TRBV27 with TRBJ2-3; a weak D match, TRBD1 (5 bases). The V end was cut by 3 bases, the J end by 1 base, with 11 bases between. The CDR3 covers 15 residues. Germline V lookup: CDR1 MNHEY, CDR2 SMNVEV (reference sequence). CDR3 in DNA: TGTGCCAGCAGTTTGGACACTTCTCGCACAGATACGCAGTATTTT. Translation gives CASSLDTSRTDTQYF.

This clonotype appeared many times. The chain recombines TRBV20-1 with TRBJ2-2, with unresolved D. The CDR3 covers 15 residues. V gave up 0 bases and J gave up 1 base, with 9 bases separating them. Germline assignment: CDR1 DFQATT and CDR2 SNEGSKA (reference sequence). In DNA, the CDR3 is TGCAGTGCTAGAGATGTCTTTCTGAACACCGGGGAGCTGTTTTTT. This translates into CSARDVFLNTGELFF.

This clonotype has just a few counts. This chain connects TRBV6-1 to TRBJ2-5, with 8 bases matching TRBD2. This CDR3 region has 14 residues. Germline V CDR1 and CDR2: MNHNS, SASEGT. The V and J ends lost 6 bases and 3 bases, in that order; junction bases with no gene match: 6. The CDR3 DNA is TGTGCCAGCAGGATCCAGCGGGGGAAAGAGACCCAGTACTTC. Its translation: CASRIQRGKETQYF.

The CDR3 loop is CASSLYGGLTANEKLFF. The CDR3 DNA follows: TGTGCCAGCAGTTTATACGGAGGGCTTACGGCGAATGAAAAACTGTTTTTT. The J gene is TRBJ1-4, the V gene TRBV27; no clear D gene. V was clipped by 1 base and J by 5 bases, with 17 bases between them. CDR3 length: 17 amino acids. Germline V gene lookup returns CDR1 MNHEY and CDR2 SMNVEV (reference sequence).

This clonotype was counted a few times. The CDR3 loop is CASSQDAAGGSEQFF. In DNA form, the CDR3 reads TGTGCCAGCAGCCAAGATGCAGCGGGGGGTTCCGAGCAGTTCTTC. The rearrangement joins TRBV3-1 to TRBJ2-1; 9 bases fit TRBD2. With V trimmed by 0 bases and J by 10 bases, 7 bases remained unmatched. Germline-derived CDR1 and CDR2 are LGHDT and YNNKEL (reference sequence). The CDR3 runs to 15 residues.

This clonotype was detected many times. This chain connects TRBV11-2 to TRBJ2-7; 9 nucleotides agree with TRBD1. J gave up 5 bases and V 4 bases, and 0 bases lay outside the gene matches. The length of the CDR3 is 12 residues. The germline CDR1 and CDR2 sequences are SGHAT and FQNNGV. CDR3 nucleotide sequence: TGTGCCAGCAGCTGGGACAGGGACGAGCAGTACTTC. Residues: CASSWDRDEQYF. Using reference TRBV11-2 and TRBJ2-7 for the parts outside the CDR3, the full variable domain is EAGVAQSPRYKIIEKRQSVAFWCNPISGHATLYWYQQILGQGPKLLIQFQNNGVVDDSQLPKDRFSAERLKGVDSTLKIQPAKLEDSAVYLCASSWDRDEQYFGPGTRLTVT.

V gene TRBV7-9 combines with J gene TRBJ2-7, with 8 nucleotides matching TRBD2. CDR3 length: 16 amino acids. The germline CDR1 and CDR2 sequences are SEHNR and FQNEAQ (reference sequence). The trim removed 5 bases at V and 4 bases at J, leaving 13 bases unmatched. The CDR3: CASSPSRGLGTYEQYF. The CDR3 nucleotides read TGTGCCAGCAGCCCCTCCCGGGGACTAGGGACTTACGAGCAGTACTTC.

This clonotype was counted at least ten times. The chain is built from TRBV4-1 and TRBJ2-5, with a tentative D call TRBD2 (5 bases). Trimming took off 0 bases at V and 3 bases at J, with 20 bases between the two ends. The CDR3 is 18 amino acids. CDR1 and CDR2 (germline): MGHRA, YSYEKL. CDR3 nucleotide sequence: TGCGCCAGCAGCCAAGACCCCTCTATACTAGAGAGAGAAGAGACCCAGTACTTC. Its translation is CASSQDPSILEREETQYF.

This clonotype has a count of ten or more. The chain's CDR3 is CASSWTYNEQFF. CDR3 DNA sequence: TGTGCCAGCAGTTGGACATACAATGAGCAGTTCTTC. The chain is built from TRBV6-2 or TRBV6-3 and TRBJ2-1; tentatively, D is TRBD1 (5 bases). The CDR3 contains 12 residues. Germline lookup yields CDR1 MNHEY and CDR2 SVGEGT. Trimming left V 4 bases short and J 4 bases short, with 5 bases between.

For the CDR3, the DNA is TGTGCCAGCAGTTACGAGGCCAGTCGGACTGAAGCTTTCTTT. It is translated as CASSYEASRTEAFF. The chain uses TRBV6-5 and TRBJ1-1, with unresolved D. V was clipped by 2 bases and J by 5 bases, with 12 bases between them. The V gene's germline CDR1 is MNHEY and CDR2 SVGAGI. This CDR3 has 14 amino acids.

The table lists this clonotype with a few counts. This chain uses TRBV5-1 with TRBJ2-7; maybe TRBD1 (5 bases). The CDR3 is 13 residues long. The germline gives CDR1 SGHRS, CDR2 YFSETQ. V gave up 5 bases and J gave up 4 bases, with 13 bases separating them. CDR3: CASRPQAAYEQYF. The CDR3 DNA reads TGCGCCAGCAGACCACAGGCCGCTTACGAGCAGTACTTC.

In this sample, this clonotype turned up many times. This rearrangement joins TRBV2 to TRBJ2-7, with 7 bases lining up with TRBD1. Germline lookup yields CDR1 SNHLY and CDR2 FYNNEI. CDR3 size: 15 residues. J gave up 6 bases and V 0 bases, and 8 bases lay outside the gene matches. The CDR3 sequence is CASSEAGRQGVEQYF. CDR3 nucleotides: TGTGCCAGCAGTGAAGCAGGGAGACAGGGTGTCGAGCAGTACTTC.

The chain has TRBV20-1 and TRBJ2-6; D gene uncertain. The V gene's germline CDR1 is DFQATT and CDR2 SNEGSKA (reference sequence). The length of the CDR3 is 15 residues. Deletions cut 7 bases from V and 1 base from J, with 14 bases between. DNA of the CDR3: TGCAGTGGGGAAAGATGGGGATCTGGGGCCAACGTCCTGACTTTC. This codes for CSGERWGSGANVLTF.

This clonotype appeared many times. The rearrangement joins TRBV29-1 to TRBJ2-1; D ambiguous. Per the germline V gene, CDR1 is SQVTM and CDR2 is ANQGSEA. Trimming took 4 bases from V and 4 from J, leaving 5 bases between them. The CDR3 is made up of 11 amino acids. DNA for the CDR3: TGCAGCGTTGTTCTGTACAATGAGCAGTTCTTC. Translated: CSVVLYNEQFF.